The rows below give T cell receptor beta chains drawn from one sample of a study of response to subunit inactivated influenza vaccine. MiXCR, applied by TCRdb to the RT-PCR reads, yields one record per CDR3 protein. The sample shows 600,000 to 700,000 distinct CDR3 sequences, 11% to 15% of them seen only once. The starting material was PBMCs from blood, obtained around 15 days before vaccination. These TCRs come from a man over 45 who received an inactivated influenza vaccine. The CDR3 runs from the conserved cysteine through the conserved F or W. The D gene is left open where the match is weak. Part of the rows lack a size; the others show once, few, many or a class for expanded clones.

v_gene,j_gene,abundance,d_gene,CDR3aa,CDR3nt
TRBV10-3,TRBJ2-7,few,TRBD2,CATREGAPYEQYF,TGTGCCACCCGGGAGGGCGCACCCTACGAGCAGTACTTC
TRBV28,TRBJ1-1,few,NA,CASRYPGSGTEAFF,TGTGCCAGCAGGTACCCAGGGTCGGGCACTGAAGCTTTCTTT
TRBV4-3,TRBJ2-7,few,NA,CASSQDRRDEQYF,TGCGCCAGCAGCCAAGATAGGAGAGACGAGCAGTACTTC
TRBV9,TRBJ1-2,many,NA,CASSVANGNYGYTF,TGTGCCAGCAGCGTAGCGAACGGAAACTATGGCTACACCTTC
TRBV29-1,TRBJ2-5,NA,NA,CSVESPAYPETQYF,TGCAGCGTTGAATCCCCGGCCTATCCGGAGACCCAGTACTTC
TRBV28,TRBJ2-1,NA,NA,CASSSSGTTKTYNEQFF,TGTGCCAGCAGTTCAAGTGGCACCACAAAAACTTACAATGAGCAGTTCTTC
TRBV6-2/TRBV6-3,TRBJ2-1,NA,NA,CASSLIADYNEQFF,TGTGCCAGCAGCCTGATAGCGGACTACAATGAGCAGTTCTTC
TRBV9,TRBJ2-2,NA,NA,CASSVAGSPNTGELFF,TGTGCCAGCAGCGTAGCAGGGTCCCCGAACACCGGGGAGCTGTTTTTT
TRBV7-2,TRBJ2-1,many,NA,CASSLAREGNEQFF,TGCGCCAGCAGCTTGGCTAGAGAGGGGAATGAGCAGTTCTTC
TRBV6-5,TRBJ1-5,NA,NA,CASSYSPPRRRNQPQHF,TGTGCCAGCAGTTACTCACCCCCTAGAAGGCGCAATCAGCCCCAGCATTTT
TRBV5-1,TRBJ1-1,NA,TRBD1,CASSLGSWGRGTEAFF,TGCGCCAGCAGCTTGGGCTCGTGGGGCAGGGGGACTGAAGCTTTCTTT
TRBV20-1,TRBJ2-2,many,NA,CSTRPRHNTGELFF,TGCAGCACAAGGCCGAGACACAACACCGGGGAGCTGTTTTTT
TRBV5-1,TRBJ1-6,NA,NA,CASSLEPLSRNSPLHF,TGCGCCAGCAGCTTGGAGCCACTAAGTAGGAATTCACCCCTCCACTTT
TRBV12-3/TRBV12-4,TRBJ2-7,NA,TRBD1,CASSQQGPTYEQYF,TGTGCCAGCAGTCAACAGGGGCCCACCTACGAGCAGTACTTC
TRBV19,TRBJ1-3,NA,NA,CASTLQGGNTIYF,TGTGCCAGTACTTTGCAGGGCGGAAACACCATATATTTT
TRBV12-3/TRBV12-4,TRBJ1-2,NA,TRBD1,CASSLAGTAPNYGYTF,TGTGCCAGCAGTTTGGCCGGGACAGCACCAAACTATGGCTACACCTTC